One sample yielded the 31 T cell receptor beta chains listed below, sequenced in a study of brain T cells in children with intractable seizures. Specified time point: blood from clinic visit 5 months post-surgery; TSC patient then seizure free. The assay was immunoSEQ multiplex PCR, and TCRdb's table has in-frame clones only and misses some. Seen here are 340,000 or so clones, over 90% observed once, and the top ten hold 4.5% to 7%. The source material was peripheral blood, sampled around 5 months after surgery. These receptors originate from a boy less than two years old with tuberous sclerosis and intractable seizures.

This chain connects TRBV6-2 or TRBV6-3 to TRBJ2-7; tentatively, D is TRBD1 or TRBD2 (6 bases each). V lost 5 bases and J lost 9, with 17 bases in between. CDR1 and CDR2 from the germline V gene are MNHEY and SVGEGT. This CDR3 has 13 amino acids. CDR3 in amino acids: CASSQNRDGGQYF. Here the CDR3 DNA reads TGTGCCAGCAGTCAAAACAGGGACGGGGGGCAGTACTTC.

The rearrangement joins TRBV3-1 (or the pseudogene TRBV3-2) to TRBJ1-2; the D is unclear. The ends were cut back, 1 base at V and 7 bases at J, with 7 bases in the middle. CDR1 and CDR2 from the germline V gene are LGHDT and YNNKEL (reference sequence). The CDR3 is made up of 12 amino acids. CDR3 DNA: TGTGCCAGCAGCCAAGTACGGGTTGGCTACACCTTC. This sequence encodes CASSQVRVGYTF.

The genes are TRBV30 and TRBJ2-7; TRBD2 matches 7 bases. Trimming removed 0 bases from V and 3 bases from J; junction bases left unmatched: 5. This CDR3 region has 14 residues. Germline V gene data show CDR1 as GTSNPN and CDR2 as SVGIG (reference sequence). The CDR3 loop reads CAWSVRREFYEQYF. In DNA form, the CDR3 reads TGTGCCTGGAGTGTACGGCGGGAGTTCTACGAGCAGTACTTC.

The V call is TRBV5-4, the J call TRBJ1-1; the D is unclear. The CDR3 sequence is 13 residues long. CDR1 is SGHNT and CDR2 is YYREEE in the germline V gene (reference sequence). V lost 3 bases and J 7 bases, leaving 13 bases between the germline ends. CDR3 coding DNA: TGTGCCAGCAGCTGGAGCGGAGGGATTGAAGCTTTCTTT. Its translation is CASSWSGGIEAFF.

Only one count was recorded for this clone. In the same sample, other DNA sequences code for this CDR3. The CDR3 reads CATSDSAYEQYF. In DNA, the CDR3 is TGTGCCACCAGTGATTCTGCCTACGAGCAGTACTTC. The rearrangement joins TRBV24-1 to TRBJ2-7, with D unclear. CDR1 is KGHDR and CDR2 is SFDVKD in the germline V gene. Between the trimmed V and J ends, which lost 2 bases and 2 bases, there was a span of 3 bases. This CDR3 region has 12 residues.

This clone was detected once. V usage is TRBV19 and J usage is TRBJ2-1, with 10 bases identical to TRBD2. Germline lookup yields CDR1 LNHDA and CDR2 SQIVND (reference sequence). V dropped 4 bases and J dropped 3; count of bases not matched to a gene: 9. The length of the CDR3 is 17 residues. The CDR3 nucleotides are TGTGCCAGTAGTAAAAGGTCTAGCGGGAGAGTCTACAATGAGCAGTTCTTC. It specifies CASSKRSSGRVYNEQFF.

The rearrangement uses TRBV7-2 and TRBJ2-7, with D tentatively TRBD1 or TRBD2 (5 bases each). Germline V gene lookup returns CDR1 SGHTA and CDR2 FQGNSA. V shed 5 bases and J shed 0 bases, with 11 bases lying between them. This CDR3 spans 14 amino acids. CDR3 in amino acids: CASSLPGPSYEQYF. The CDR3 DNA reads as TGTGCCAGCAGCCTGCCGGGGCCCTCCTACGAGCAGTACTTC.

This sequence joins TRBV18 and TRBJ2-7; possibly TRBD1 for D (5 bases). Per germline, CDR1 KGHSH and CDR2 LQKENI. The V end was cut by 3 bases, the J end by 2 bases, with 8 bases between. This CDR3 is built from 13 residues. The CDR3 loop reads CASSPQGTYEQYF. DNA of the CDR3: TGTGCCAGCTCACCCCAGGGTACCTACGAGCAGTACTTC.

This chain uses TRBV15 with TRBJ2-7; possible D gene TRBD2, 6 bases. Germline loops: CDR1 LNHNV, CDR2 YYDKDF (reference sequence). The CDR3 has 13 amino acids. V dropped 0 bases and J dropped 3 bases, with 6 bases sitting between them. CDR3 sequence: CATSREGGYEQYF. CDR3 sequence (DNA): TGTGCCACCAGCAGAGAGGGGGGCTACGAGCAGTACTTC.

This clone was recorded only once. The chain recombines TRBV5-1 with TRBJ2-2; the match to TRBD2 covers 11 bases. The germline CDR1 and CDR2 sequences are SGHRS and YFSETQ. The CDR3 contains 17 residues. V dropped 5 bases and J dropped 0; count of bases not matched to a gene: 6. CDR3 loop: CASRGVAGGTNTGELFF. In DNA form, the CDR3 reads TGCGCCAGCAGAGGAGTAGCGGGAGGGACGAACACCGGGGAGCTGTTTTTT.

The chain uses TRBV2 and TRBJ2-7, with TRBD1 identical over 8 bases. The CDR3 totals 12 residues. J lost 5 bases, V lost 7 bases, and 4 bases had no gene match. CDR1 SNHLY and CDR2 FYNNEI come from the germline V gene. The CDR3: CASIGQGNEQYF. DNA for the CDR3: TGTGCCAGCATTGGACAGGGTAACGAGCAGTACTTC. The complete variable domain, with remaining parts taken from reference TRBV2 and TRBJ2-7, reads EPEVTQTPSHQVTQMGQEVILRCVPISNHLYFYWYRQILGQKVEFLVSFYNNEISEKSEIFDDQFSVERPDGSNFTLKIRSTKLEDSAMYFCASIGQGNEQYFGPGTRLTVT.

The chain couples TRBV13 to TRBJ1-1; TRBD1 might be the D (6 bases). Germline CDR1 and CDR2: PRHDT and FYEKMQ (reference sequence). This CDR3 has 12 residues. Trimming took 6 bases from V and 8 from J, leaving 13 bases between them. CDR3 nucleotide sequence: TGTGCCAGCAGTCCATTAGGACAGGAAGCTTTCTTT. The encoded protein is CASSPLGQEAFF.

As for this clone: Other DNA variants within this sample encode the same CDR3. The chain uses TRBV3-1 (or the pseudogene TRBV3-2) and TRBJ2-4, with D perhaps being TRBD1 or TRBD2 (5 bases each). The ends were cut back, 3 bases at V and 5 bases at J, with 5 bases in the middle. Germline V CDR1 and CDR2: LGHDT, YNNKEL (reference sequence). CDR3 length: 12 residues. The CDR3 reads CASSQGENIQYF. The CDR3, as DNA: TGTGCCAGCAGCCAGGGGGAAAACATTCAGTACTTC.

CDR3 sequence: CASSLDRSYTF. Written as DNA, the CDR3 is TGTGCCAGCAGCCTAGACAGGAGCTACACCTTC. The chain uses TRBV5-4 and TRBJ1-2, with a weak D call TRBD1 (6 bases). Trimming left V 4 bases short and J 9 bases short, with 10 bases between. The CDR3 length is 11 residues. In germline, CDR1 is SGHNT, CDR2 YYREEE (reference sequence).

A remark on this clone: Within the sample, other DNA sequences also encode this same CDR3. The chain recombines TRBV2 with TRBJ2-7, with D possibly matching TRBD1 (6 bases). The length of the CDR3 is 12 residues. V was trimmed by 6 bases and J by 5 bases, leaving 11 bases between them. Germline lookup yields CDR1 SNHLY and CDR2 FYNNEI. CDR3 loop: CASRAQGHEQYF. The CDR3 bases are TGTGCCAGCAGGGCACAGGGCCACGAGCAGTACTTC.

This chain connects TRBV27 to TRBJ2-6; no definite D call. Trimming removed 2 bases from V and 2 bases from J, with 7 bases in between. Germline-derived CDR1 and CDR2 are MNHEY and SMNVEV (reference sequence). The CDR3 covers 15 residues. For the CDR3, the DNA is TGTGCCAGCAGTTTAAATCGAGCTGGGGCCAACGTCCTGACTTTC. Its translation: CASSLNRAGANVLTF.

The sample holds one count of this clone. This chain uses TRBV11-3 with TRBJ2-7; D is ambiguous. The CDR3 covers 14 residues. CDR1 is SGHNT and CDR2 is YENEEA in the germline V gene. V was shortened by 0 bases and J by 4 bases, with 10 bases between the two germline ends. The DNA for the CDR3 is TGTGCCAGCAGCTTAGATCAAACGAGGTACGAGCAGTACTTC. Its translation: CASSLDQTRYEQYF.

The CDR3 loop reads CASSLGQEPYNEQFF. Here the CDR3 DNA reads TGTGCCAGCAGCTTGGGTCAGGAACCCTACAATGAGCAGTTCTTC. The genes are TRBV5-4 and TRBJ2-1; D unresolved. The CDR3 is 15 amino acids. From germline, CDR1 is SGHNT and CDR2 YYREEE (reference sequence). The V end lost 0 bases, the J end lost 2 bases, and 9 bases lay between the germline ends.

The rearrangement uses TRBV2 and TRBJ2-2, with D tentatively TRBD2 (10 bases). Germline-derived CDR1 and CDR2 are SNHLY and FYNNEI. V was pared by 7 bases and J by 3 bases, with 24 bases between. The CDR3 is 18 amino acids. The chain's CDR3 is CASTYYRGLAGDTGELFF. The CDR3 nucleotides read TGTGCCAGCACCTACTACAGGGGGCTAGCGGGGGACACCGGGGAGCTGTTTTTT.

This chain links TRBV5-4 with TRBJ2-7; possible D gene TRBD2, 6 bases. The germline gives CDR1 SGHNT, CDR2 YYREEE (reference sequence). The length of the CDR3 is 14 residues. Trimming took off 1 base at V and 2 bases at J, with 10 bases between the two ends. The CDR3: CASSLSGLTYEQYF. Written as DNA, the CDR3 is TGTGCCAGCAGCTTGTCGGGACTGACCTACGAGCAGTACTTC.

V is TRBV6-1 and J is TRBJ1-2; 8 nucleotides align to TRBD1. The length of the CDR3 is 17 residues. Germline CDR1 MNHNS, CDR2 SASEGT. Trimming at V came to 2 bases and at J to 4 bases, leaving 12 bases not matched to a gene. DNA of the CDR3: TGTGCCAGCAGTGAAAGGCAGGGGGCCAGAATAGTCTATGGCTACACCTTC. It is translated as CASSERQGARIVYGYTF.

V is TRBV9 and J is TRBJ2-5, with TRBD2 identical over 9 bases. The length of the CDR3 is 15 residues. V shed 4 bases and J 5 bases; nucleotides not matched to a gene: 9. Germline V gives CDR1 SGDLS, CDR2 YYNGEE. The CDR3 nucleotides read TGTGCCAGCAGCTTACGCGGGGGGGCCGGGGAGACCCAGTACTTC. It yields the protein CASSLRGGAGETQYF.

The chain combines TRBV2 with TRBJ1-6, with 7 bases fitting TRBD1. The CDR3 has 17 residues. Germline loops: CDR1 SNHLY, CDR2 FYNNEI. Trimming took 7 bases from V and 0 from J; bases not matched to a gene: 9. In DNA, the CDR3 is TGTGCCAGCACCCTCGGACAGGCGAGCTCCTATAATTCACCCCTCCACTTT. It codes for CASTLGQASSYNSPLHF.

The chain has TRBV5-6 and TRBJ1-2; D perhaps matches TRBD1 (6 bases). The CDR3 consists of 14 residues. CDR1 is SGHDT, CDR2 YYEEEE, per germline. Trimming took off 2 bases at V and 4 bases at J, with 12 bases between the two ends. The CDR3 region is CASSLNRASYGYTF. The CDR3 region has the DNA TGTGCCAGCAGCTTAAACAGGGCCTCCTATGGCTACACCTTC.

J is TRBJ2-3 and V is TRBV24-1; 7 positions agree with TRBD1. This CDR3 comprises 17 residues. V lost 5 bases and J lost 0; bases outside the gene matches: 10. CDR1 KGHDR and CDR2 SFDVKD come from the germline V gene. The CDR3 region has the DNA TGTGCCACCAGTGGGTCGACAGGGCCAACTAGCACAGATACGCAGTATTTT. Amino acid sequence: CATSGSTGPTSTDTQYF.

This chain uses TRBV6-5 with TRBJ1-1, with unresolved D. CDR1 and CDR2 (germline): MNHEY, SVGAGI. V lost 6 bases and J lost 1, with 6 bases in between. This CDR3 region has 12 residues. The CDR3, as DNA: TGTGCCAGCAGGGACGGGAACACTGAAGCTTTCTTT. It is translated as CASRDGNTEAFF.

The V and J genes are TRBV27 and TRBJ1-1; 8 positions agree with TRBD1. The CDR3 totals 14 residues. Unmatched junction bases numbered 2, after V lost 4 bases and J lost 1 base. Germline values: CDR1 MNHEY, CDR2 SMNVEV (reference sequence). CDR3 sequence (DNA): TGTGCCAGCAGTTGGACAGGGAGGAACACTGAAGCTTTCTTT. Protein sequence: CASSWTGRNTEAFF.

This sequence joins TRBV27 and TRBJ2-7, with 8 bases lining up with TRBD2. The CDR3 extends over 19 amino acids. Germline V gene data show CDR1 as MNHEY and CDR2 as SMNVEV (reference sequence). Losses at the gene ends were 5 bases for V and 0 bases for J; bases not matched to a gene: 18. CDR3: CASSPMWFGRASSSYEQYF. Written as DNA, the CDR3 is TGTGCCAGCAGTCCGATGTGGTTCGGGAGGGCCTCTAGCTCCTACGAGCAGTACTTC.

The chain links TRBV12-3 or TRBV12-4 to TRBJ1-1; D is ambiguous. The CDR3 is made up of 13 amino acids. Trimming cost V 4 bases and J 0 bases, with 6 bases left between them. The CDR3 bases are TGTGCCAGCAGTTCCGTGTTGAACACTGAAGCTTTCTTT. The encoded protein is CASSSVLNTEAFF.

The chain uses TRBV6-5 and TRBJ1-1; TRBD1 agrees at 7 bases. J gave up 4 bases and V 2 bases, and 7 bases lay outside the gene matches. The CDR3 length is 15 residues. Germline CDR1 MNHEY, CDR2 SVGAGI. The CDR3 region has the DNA TGTGCCAGCAGTTACCGAGGGGGCGCTTCCACTGAAGCTTTCTTT. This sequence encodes CASSYRGGASTEAFF.

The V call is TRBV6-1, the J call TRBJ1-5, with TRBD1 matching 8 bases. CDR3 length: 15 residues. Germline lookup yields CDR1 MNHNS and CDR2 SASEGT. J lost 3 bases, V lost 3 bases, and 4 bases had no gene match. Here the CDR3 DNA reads TGTGCCAGCAGTGACCTCCAGGGGGCCAATCAGCCCCAGCATTTT. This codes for CASSDLQGANQPQHF.